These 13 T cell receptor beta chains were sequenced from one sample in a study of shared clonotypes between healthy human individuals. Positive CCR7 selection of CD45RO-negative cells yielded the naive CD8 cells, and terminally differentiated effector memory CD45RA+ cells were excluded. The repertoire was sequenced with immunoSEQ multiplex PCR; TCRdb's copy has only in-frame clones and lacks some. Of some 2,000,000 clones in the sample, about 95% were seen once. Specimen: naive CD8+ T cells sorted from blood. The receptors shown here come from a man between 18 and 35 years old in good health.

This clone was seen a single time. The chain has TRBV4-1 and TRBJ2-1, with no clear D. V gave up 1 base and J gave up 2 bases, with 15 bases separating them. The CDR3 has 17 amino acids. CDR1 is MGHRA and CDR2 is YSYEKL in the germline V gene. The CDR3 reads CASSQVFDTSAYNEQFF. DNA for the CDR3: TGCGCCAGCAGCCAAGTGTTTGACACCTCTGCCTACAATGAGCAGTTCTTC.

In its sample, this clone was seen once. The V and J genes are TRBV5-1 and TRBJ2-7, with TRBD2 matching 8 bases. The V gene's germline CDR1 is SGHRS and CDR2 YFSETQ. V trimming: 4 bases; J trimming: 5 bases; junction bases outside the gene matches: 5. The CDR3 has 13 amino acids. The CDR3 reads CASSAPGGDEQYF. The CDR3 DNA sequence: TGCGCCAGCAGCGCCCCGGGAGGGGACGAGCAGTACTTC.

The CDR3: CASSEEPFTYNEQFF. The CDR3 DNA is TGTGCCAGCAGTGAAGAGCCTTTTACCTACAATGAGCAGTTCTTC. The genes are TRBV2 and TRBJ2-1; no clear D gene. This CDR3 has 15 residues. The germline V gene has CDR1 SNHLY and CDR2 FYNNEI. The ends were cut back, 1 base at V and 2 bases at J, with 9 bases in the middle.

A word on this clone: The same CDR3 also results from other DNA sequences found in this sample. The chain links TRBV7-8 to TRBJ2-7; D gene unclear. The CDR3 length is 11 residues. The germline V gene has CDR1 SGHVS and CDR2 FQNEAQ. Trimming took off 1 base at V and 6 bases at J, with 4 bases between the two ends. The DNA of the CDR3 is TGTGCCAGCAGCTTAGGGCTCGAGCAGTACTTC. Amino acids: CASSLGLEQYF.

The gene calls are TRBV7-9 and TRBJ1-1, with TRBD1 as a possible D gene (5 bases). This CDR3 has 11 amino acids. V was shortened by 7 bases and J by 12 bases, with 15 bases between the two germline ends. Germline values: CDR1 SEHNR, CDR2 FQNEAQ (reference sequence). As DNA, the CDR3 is TGTGCCAGCACCGAGACAGTTTCTCCTTTCTTT. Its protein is CASTETVSPFF.

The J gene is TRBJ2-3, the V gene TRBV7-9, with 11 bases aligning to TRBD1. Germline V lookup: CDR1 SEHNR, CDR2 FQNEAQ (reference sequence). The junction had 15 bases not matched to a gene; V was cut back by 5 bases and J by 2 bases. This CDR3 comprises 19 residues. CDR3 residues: CASSPTSWTGGADTDTQYF. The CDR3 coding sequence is TGTGCCAGCAGCCCTACTTCCTGGACAGGGGGCGCGGACACAGATACGCAGTATTTT.

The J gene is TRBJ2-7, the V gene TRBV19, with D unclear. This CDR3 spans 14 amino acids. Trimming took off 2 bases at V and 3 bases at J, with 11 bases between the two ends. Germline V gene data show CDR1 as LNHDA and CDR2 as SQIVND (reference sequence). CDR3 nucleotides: TGTGCCAGTAGTATATCCGGCAGCGACTACGAGCAGTACTTC. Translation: CASSISGSDYEQYF.

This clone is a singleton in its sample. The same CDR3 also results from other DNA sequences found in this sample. The CDR3 DNA reads as TGCGCCAGCAGCCAAGACGGTTACGAGCAGTACTTC. Amino acids: CASSQDGYEQYF. V usage is TRBV4-3 and J usage is TRBJ2-7; D not certain. The CDR3 has 12 amino acids. In germline, CDR1 is LGHNA, CDR2 YSLEER. Deletions cut 0 bases from V and 4 bases from J, with 4 bases between.

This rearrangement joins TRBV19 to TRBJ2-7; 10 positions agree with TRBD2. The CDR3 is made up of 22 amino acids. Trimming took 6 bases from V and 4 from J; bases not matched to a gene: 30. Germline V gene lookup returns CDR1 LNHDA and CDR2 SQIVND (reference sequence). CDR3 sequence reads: CASSPYWPGLAVNPTSSYEQYF. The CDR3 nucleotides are TGTGCCAGTAGCCCGTACTGGCCCGGACTAGCGGTTAACCCTACGTCCTCTTACGAGCAGTACTTC.

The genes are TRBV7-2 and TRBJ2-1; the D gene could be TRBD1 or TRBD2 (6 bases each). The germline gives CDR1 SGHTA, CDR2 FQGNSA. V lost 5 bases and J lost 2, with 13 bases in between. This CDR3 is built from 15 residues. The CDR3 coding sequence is TGTGCCAGCAGCGTGGGGGCTAGCGCCTACAATGAGCAGTTCTTC. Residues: CASSVGASAYNEQFF.

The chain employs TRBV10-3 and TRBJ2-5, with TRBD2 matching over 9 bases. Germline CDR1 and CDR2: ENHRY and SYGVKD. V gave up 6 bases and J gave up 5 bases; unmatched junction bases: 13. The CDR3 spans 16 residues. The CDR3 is CAISTTTSGLVETQYF. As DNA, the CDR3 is TGTGCCATCAGCACGACGACTAGCGGTCTCGTGGAGACCCAGTACTTC.

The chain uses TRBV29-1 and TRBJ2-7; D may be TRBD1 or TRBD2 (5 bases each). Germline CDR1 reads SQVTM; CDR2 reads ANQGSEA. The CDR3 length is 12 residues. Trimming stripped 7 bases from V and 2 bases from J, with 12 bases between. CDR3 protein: CSAKGPTYEQYF. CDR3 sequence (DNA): TGCAGCGCCAAGGGACCGACCTACGAGCAGTACTTC.

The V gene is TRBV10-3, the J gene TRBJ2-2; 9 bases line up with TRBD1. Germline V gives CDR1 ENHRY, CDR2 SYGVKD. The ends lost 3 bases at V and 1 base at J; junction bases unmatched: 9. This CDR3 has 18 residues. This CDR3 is CAISDYGGQGVNTGELFF. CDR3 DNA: TGTGCCATCAGTGATTACGGGGGACAGGGAGTGAACACCGGGGAGCTGTTTTTT.